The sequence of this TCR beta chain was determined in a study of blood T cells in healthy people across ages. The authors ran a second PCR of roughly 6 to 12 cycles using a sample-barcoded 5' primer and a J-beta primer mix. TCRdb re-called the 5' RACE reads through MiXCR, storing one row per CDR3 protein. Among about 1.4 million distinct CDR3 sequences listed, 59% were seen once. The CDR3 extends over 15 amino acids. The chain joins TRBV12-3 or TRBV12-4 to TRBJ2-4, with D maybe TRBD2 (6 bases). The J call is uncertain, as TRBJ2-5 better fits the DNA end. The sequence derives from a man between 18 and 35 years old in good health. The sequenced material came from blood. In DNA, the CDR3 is TGTGCCAGCAGTTTATTGTCCGGGAGTGAAGAGACCCAGTACTTC. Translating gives CASSLLSGSEETQYF.